These 26 T cell receptor beta chains originate from one sample sequenced in a study of regulatory T cells in long-lasting Graves disease (dated by TCRdb to about 2021). The library was obtained by multiplex PCR. Instrument on record: Illumina HiSeq 4000. To build TCR beta libraries, CDR3 regions were amplified by Arm-PCR using iRepertoire HTBI primers. In-frame beta chains were kept once TCRdb had trimmed the public reads at Q25 with fastp and called clones with MiXCR. Every entry covers one CDR3 protein and lists the most common genes and DNA from its rows. The sample table records a few hundred thousand distinct CDR3 sequences; 20% to 30% of these occur just once. The top ten constitute about a quarter of the sample. The sample's time point label, decoded: persistent/refractory GD, antithyroid drugs over 5 years with positive TRAb. For both TCR sequencing and RNA sequencing, RNA was extracted from PBMCs using TRIzol.

Sequencing was performed on peripheral blood mononuclear cells (PBMCs), taken when the disease was refractory, from a patient treated with antithyroid drugs. These TCRs come from a female donor with Graves disease.

CDR3 DNA: TGTGCCAGCAGTTTCTCATCGGCGGGGGTTAAGGAAAAACTGTTTTTT. Its protein is CASSFSSAGVKEKLFF. This chain connects TRBV28 to TRBJ1-4; a possible D gene is TRBD1 (5 bases). Germline V gene sequence: CDR1 MDHEN, CDR2 SYDVKM. V was clipped by 3 bases and J by 8 bases, with 19 bases between them. The CDR3 runs to 16 residues.

To note about this clonotype: This may be a read error, as it is one base from a much larger clone. The chain employs TRBV5-1 and TRBJ1-2, with D unclear. Germline values: CDR1 SGHRS, CDR2 YFSETQ. The CDR3 length is 14 residues. V was clipped by 0 bases and J by 0 bases, with 6 bases between them. DNA of the CDR3: TGCGCCAGCAGCTTGGGAGCAGCTAACTATGGCTACACCTTC. Its translation: CASSLGAANYGYTF.

This clonotype occurred many times. This chain links TRBV2 with TRBJ1-1, with D possibly matching TRBD1 (5 bases). From germline, CDR1 is SNHLY and CDR2 FYNNEI. This CDR3 region has 16 residues. Trimming took off 4 bases at V and 1 base at J, with 16 bases between the two ends. CDR3 in DNA: TGTGCCAGCAGTGGGCCGACAAACGGGGGGAACACTGAAGCTTTCTTT. Translation gives CASSGPTNGGNTEAFF.

This clonotype was observed at least ten times. The V and J genes are TRBV20-1 and TRBJ2-7; D call uncertain. With 7 bases removed from V and 5 bases from J, the gap between germline ends came to 9 bases. CDR3 length: 10 residues. The germline V gene encodes CDR1 DFQATT and CDR2 SNEGSKA (reference sequence). The DNA of the CDR3 is TGCAGTGTTGTTTTGGACGAGCAGTACTTC. Its translation: CSVVLDEQYF.

This clonotype was detected many times. This chain uses TRBV28 with TRBJ1-1; possible D gene TRBD1, 6 bases. The CDR3 runs 14 residues. V was trimmed by 5 bases and J by 0 bases, leaving 10 bases between them. The germline V gene encodes CDR1 MDHEN and CDR2 SYDVKM. The CDR3 coding sequence is TGTGCCAGCAGTAGGGGGGCATTGAACACTGAAGCTTTCTTT. This gives the protein CASSRGALNTEAFF.

This clonotype occurred many times. The chain has TRBV9 and TRBJ2-5, with a tentative D call TRBD2 (6 bases). V was trimmed by 2 bases and J by 5 bases, leaving 10 bases between them. CDR1 and CDR2 (germline): SGDLS, YYNGEE. CDR3 length equals 13 residues. The CDR3 spells CASSVGGLETQYF. The CDR3 nucleotides read TGTGCCAGCAGCGTCGGAGGGCTGGAGACCCAGTACTTC.

The chain recombines TRBV14 with TRBJ1-5; D might be TRBD1 (6 bases). With 1 base removed from V and 6 bases from J, the gap between germline ends came to 7 bases. CDR3 length: 13 amino acids. In germline, CDR1 is SGHDN, CDR2 FVKESK. Written as DNA, the CDR3 is TGTGCCAGCAGCCAAGGGACAGTTCAGCCCCAGCATTTT. It yields the protein CASSQGTVQPQHF. The complete variable domain, with remaining parts taken from reference TRBV14 and TRBJ1-5, reads EAGVTQFPSHSVIEKGQTVTLRCDPISGHDNLYWYRRVMGKEIKFLLHFVKESKQDESGMPNNRFLAERTGGTYSTLKVQPAELEDSGVYFCASSQGTVQPQHFGDGTRLSIL.

At least ten counts were recorded for this clonotype. V gene TRBV24-1 combines with J gene TRBJ2-5, with 8 bases matching TRBD1. V shed 3 bases, J shed 5 bases, and the junction held 7 bases outside the gene matches. The germline gives CDR1 KGHDR, CDR2 SFDVKD. This CDR3 is 15 amino acids long. The CDR3 DNA reads TGTGCCACCAGTGATGTAAGGACAGGGAGGGAGACCCAGTACTTC. Translated: CATSDVRTGRETQYF.

This clonotype was recorded at least ten times. The chain is built from TRBV28 and TRBJ2-7; weak D call: TRBD2 (5 bases). Germline V CDR1 and CDR2: MDHEN, SYDVKM. The CDR3 is 15 amino acids. Trimming removed 2 bases from V and 3 bases from J, with 14 bases in between. CDR3 loop: CASSLRLAGIYEQYF. In DNA, the CDR3 is TGTGCCAGCAGTTTAAGATTAGCCGGGATCTACGAGCAGTACTTC. Full variable domain (outside the CDR3, taken from reference TRBV28 and TRBJ2-7): DVKVTQSSRYLVKRTGEKVFLECVQDMDHENMFWYRQDPGLGLRLIYFSYDVKMKEKGDIPEGYSVSREKKERFSLILESASTNQTSMYLCASSLRLAGIYEQYFGPGTRLTVT.

The chain joins TRBV7-9 to TRBJ2-2; D gene uncertain. CDR1 and CDR2 from the germline V gene are SEHNR and FQNEAQ (reference sequence). Trimming left V 5 bases short and J 0 bases short, with 10 bases between. This CDR3 has 15 amino acids. In nucleotides, the CDR3 is TGTGCCAGCAGCCCCCGCCTAGCGAACACCGGGGAGCTGTTTTTT. It codes for CASSPRLANTGELFF.

The sample holds many counts of this clonotype. This rearrangement joins TRBV2 to TRBJ1-1; possibly TRBD1 for D (6 bases). V gave up 5 bases and J gave up 4 bases, with 17 bases separating them. CDR1 and CDR2 from the germline V gene are SNHLY and FYNNEI. CDR3 length equals 15 residues. CDR3 amino acids: CASSRIQGIGTEAFF. DNA for the CDR3: TGTGCCAGCAGTCGAATTCAGGGGATTGGCACTGAAGCTTTCTTT.

About this clonotype itself: This sequence is one base from a far larger clone and is likely a read error. The chain joins TRBV6-2 or TRBV6-3 to TRBJ1-4, with no clear D. V dropped 5 bases and J dropped 12 bases, with 19 bases sitting between them. Germline loops: CDR1 MNHEY, CDR2 SVGEGT. This CDR3 is 14 amino acids long. CDR3 sequence (DNA): TGTGCCAGCAGTGAATTCGAGAGAGAAGAAGAACTGTTTTTT. Encoded protein: CASSEFEREEELFF.

This rearrangement joins TRBV9 to TRBJ2-1, with 12 bases identical to TRBD2. This CDR3 has 16 amino acids. Germline CDR1 reads SGDLS; CDR2 reads YYNGEE. The V segment lost 0 bases and the J segment 8 bases; nucleotides outside the gene matches: 6. The CDR3 region has the DNA TGTGCCAGCAGCGTAGGACTAGCGGGAGACCGGGATGAGCAGTTCTTC. It encodes CASSVGLAGDRDEQFF.

The chain is built from TRBV19 and TRBJ1-3; TRBD1 aligns across 9 bases. This CDR3 is built from 15 residues. The germline V gene has CDR1 LNHDA and CDR2 SQIVND (reference sequence). Unmatched junction bases numbered 13, after V lost 6 bases and J lost 10 bases. CDR3 coding DNA: TGTGCCAGTAGCAGACCTATGTCGGGACAGGGTACCATATATTTT. The encoded protein is CASSRPMSGQGTIYF.

The table lists this clonotype with many counts. The chain uses TRBV6-1 and TRBJ2-7, with TRBD2 as a possible D gene (6 bases). The CDR3 sequence is 12 residues long. CDR1 is MNHNS and CDR2 is SASEGT in the germline V gene. V lost 10 bases, J lost 2 bases, and 12 bases lay in between. CDR3 residues: CATRSGTYEQYF. The CDR3 coding sequence is TGTGCCACACGTAGCGGTACCTACGAGCAGTACTTC.

The sample holds many counts of this clonotype. The rearrangement links TRBV29-1 to TRBJ2-7, with a possible D match to TRBD1 (5 bases). Germline V gene lookup returns CDR1 SQVTM and CDR2 ANQGSEA. V was shortened by 0 bases and J by 2 bases, with 20 bases between the two germline ends. The CDR3 runs 17 residues. CDR3: CSVEEVGEGKGPYEQYF. CDR3 DNA sequence: TGCAGCGTTGAAGAAGTAGGCGAAGGGAAGGGGCCCTACGAGCAGTACTTC.

This clonotype was seen repeatedly, ten times or more. This chain joins TRBV28 and TRBJ1-6; 7 bases match TRBD1. The V and J ends lost 7 bases and 4 bases, in that order; junction bases with no gene match: 7. The length of the CDR3 is 15 residues. Germline V gene sequence: CDR1 MDHEN, CDR2 SYDVKM. CDR3 DNA: TGTGCCAGCAATCCCGGGACAGATTATAATTCACCCCTCCACTTT. This sequence encodes CASNPGTDYNSPLHF.

The V call is TRBV10-3, the J call TRBJ1-4; D is unresolved. The CDR3 consists of 13 residues. CDR1 is ENHRY, CDR2 SYGVKD, per germline. The V end was cut by 5 bases, the J end by 5 bases, with 9 bases between. The CDR3 DNA is TGTGCCATCAGTCTTACAGCGAATGAAAAACTGTTTTTT. The encoded protein is CAISLTANEKLFF.

The sample holds a few counts of this clonotype. The chain combines TRBV24-1 with TRBJ1-3, with D unresolved. V was shortened by 4 bases and J by 1 base, with 10 bases between the two germline ends. CDR3 length: 15 amino acids. Per germline, CDR1 KGHDR and CDR2 SFDVKD. This CDR3 reads CATSDHSSSGNTIYF. CDR3 nucleotide sequence: TGTGCCACCAGTGACCACAGTTCTTCTGGAAACACCATATATTTT.

V usage is TRBV28 and J usage is TRBJ2-7; 12 nucleotides line up with TRBD2. The length of the CDR3 is 14 residues. V was clipped by 6 bases and J by 6 bases; unmatched bases: 6. Germline-derived CDR1 and CDR2 are MDHEN and SYDVKM. The CDR3 bases are TGTGCCAGCAGAAGACTAGCGGGAGCTCCCGAGCAGTACTTC. Protein product: CASRRLAGAPEQYF.

V usage is TRBV29-1 and J usage is TRBJ2-5, with D maybe TRBD2 (6 bases). V was shortened by 4 bases and J by 5 bases, with 11 bases between the two germline ends. This CDR3 is 12 amino acids long. Germline assignment: CDR1 SQVTM and CDR2 ANQGSEA. CDR3 amino acids: CSVGTSFETQYF. Here the CDR3 DNA reads TGCAGCGTTGGAACTAGCTTCGAGACCCAGTACTTC. The variable domain in full, completed from reference TRBV29-1 and TRBJ2-5, reads SAVISQKPSRDICQRGTSLTIQCQVDSQVTMMFWYRQQPGQSLTLIATANQGSEATYESGFVIDKFPISRPNLTFSTLTVSNMSPEDSSIYLCSVGTSFETQYFGPGTRLLVL.

V usage is TRBV5-4 and J usage is TRBJ2-7, with D unresolved. The CDR3 is 13 residues long. Germline V lookup: CDR1 SGHNT, CDR2 YYREEE (reference sequence). Trimming removed 0 bases at V and 4 bases at J, with 8 bases between. CDR3 loop: CASSLDGLYEQYF. CDR3 DNA sequence: TGTGCCAGCAGCTTGGACGGTTTATACGAGCAGTACTTC.

This clonotype came up many times. This chain links TRBV15 with TRBJ1-4; D unclear. Germline CDR1 is LNHNV and CDR2 is YYDKDF (reference sequence). With 0 bases removed from V and 8 bases from J, the gap between germline ends came to 10 bases. This CDR3 has 14 residues. In nucleotides, the CDR3 is TGTGCCACCAGCAGAGAGGGCCTTAGGGAAAAACTGTTTTTT. It encodes CATSREGLREKLFF.

The chain has TRBV7-6 and TRBJ2-2, with TRBD2 matching over 12 bases. The junction had 9 bases not matched to a gene; V was cut back by 5 bases and J by 5 bases. The CDR3 runs to 17 residues. Germline V gene data show CDR1 as SGHVS and CDR2 as FNYEAQ. Here the CDR3 reads CASSPLLAGGLTGELFF. CDR3 nucleotides: TGTGCCAGCAGCCCATTACTAGCGGGAGGTCTAACCGGGGAGCTGTTTTTT.

This clonotype turned up a few times. J is TRBJ1-1 and V is TRBV10-3; D is ambiguous. CDR3 length equals 12 residues. Trimming took 4 bases from V and 12 from J, leaving 15 bases between them. Per germline, CDR1 ENHRY and CDR2 SYGVKD. CDR3: CAISVGGAATFF. For the CDR3, the DNA is TGTGCCATCAGTGTAGGAGGCGCGGCGACTTTCTTT.

This clonotype was observed a few times. This rearrangement joins TRBV7-2 to TRBJ2-7, with D tentatively TRBD1 or TRBD2 (5 bases each). The CDR3 spans 15 residues. The V gene's germline CDR1 is SGHTA and CDR2 FQGNSA. Trimming left V 5 bases short and J 3 bases short, with 17 bases between. CDR3 in DNA: TGTGCCAGCAGCCGCCTATGGGACGGAGACTACGAGCAGTACTTC. It specifies CASSRLWDGDYEQYF.